This T cell receptor (beta chain) derives from a study of shared clonotypes between healthy human individuals. Study-wide results and limits: Against clonotypes common to all four donors, non-shared ones had lower generation probabilities. It was only blood that was sampled, and tissue repertoires likely differ.

Turning to this clone: Its antigen is currently unknown.

CDR3 length: 13 residues. Deletions cut 2 bases from V and 6 bases from J, with 11 bases between. Germline CDR1 MNHNS, CDR2 SASEGT. Sorted subsets were amplified in replicate PCRs using approximately 0.2 ug DNA, roughly 30,000 T cell genomes. Profiling relied on immunoSEQ multiplex PCR, and the TCRdb table lists in-frame clones only, not all of them. The repertoire has over 1.4 million clones, approximately 96% of them found once; the top ten carry about 1%. Sequences were obtained from naive CD4+ T cells sorted from blood. Regarding subset: CD45RA+ positively selected. The TCR sequence derives from a man aged 25 to 45 in good health. This rearrangement joins TRBV6-1 to TRBJ2-7; possible D gene TRBD1, 6 bases. CDR3 sequence (DNA): TGTGCCAGCAGTGAACAACAGGGAACCGAGCAGTACTTC. Its translation is CASSEQQGTEQYF.